This entry features one T cell receptor beta chain sequence. Its antigen remains unknown. Germline lookup yields CDR1 LNHDA and CDR2 SQIVND (reference sequence). The CDR3 covers 12 residues. Between the trimmed V and J ends, which lost 5 bases and 7 bases, there was a span of 11 bases. The data originate from a study of T cells in localized non-small cell lung cancer. Findings of the study overall: Uninvolved adjacent lung had the highest recorded T cell clonality, with tumor below it. When the top 100 tumor clones were examined, a median approximately 60 of them also appeared in the adjacent lung, which was paired and uninvolved. Because sequencing included only one region (of the tumor), heterogeneity remains possible. Longer overall survival associated with higher blood T cell density; shorter survival with higher adjacent-lung clonality.

Using immunoSEQ multiplex PCR, the repertoire was profiled, and TCRdb retains in-frame clones only, with some absent. The sample lists about 17,000 clones, about 86% occurring once. The source of this sequence is a male donor at least 60 years old with stage III lung adenocarcinoma. The chain recombines TRBV19 with TRBJ2-5, with no clear D. The sample here was peripheral blood, taken before any cancer treatment. The CDR3 DNA reads TGTGCCAGTAGTTCTCCGTCGGGGACCCAGTACTTC. It yields the protein CASSSPSGTQYF.